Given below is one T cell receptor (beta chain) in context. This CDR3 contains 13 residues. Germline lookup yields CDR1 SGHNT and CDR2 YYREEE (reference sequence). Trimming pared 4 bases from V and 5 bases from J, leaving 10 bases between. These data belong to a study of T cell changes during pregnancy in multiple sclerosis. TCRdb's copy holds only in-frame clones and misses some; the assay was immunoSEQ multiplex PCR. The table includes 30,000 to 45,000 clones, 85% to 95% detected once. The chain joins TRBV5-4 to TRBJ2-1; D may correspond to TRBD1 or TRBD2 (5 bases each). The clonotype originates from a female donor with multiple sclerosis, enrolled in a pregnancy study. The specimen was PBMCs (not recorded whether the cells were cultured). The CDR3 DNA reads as TGTGCCAGCAGCCCGGGGCCCCACAATGAGCAGTTCTTC. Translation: CASSPGPHNEQFF.